This T cell receptor (beta chain) was sequenced during a study of shared clonotypes between healthy human individuals. Notes on the study in general: Only blood samples were collected, and tissue repertoires likely differ.

About this clone itself: Its specificity is not known.

Measured with immunoSEQ multiplex PCR; TCRdb has only the in-frame clones, and not every one. The profile shows some 2.3 million clones, over 85% of them singletons. Germline V lookup: CDR1 SQVTM, CDR2 ANQGSEA. The CDR3 contains 13 residues. V was clipped by 6 bases and J by 7 bases; unmatched bases: 6. Among the donors, all were Caucasian adults who lived in Nashville, Tennessee. It was into CD45RA+ naive and CD45RA-negative memory subsets that the CD4+ cells were split. The chain is built from TRBV29-1 and TRBJ2-1; 10 nucleotides line up with TRBD1. The sequenced material came from naive CD4+ T cells from PBMCs. Subset given: CD45RA+ positively selected. This TCR came from a man aged 18 to 30 in good health. Some clones in this sample may be carry-over from other donors' samples. The CDR3 region has the DNA TGCAGCGTGCGACAGGGGGCTATGAATGAGCAGTTCTTC. Its translation: CSVRQGAMNEQFF.